This T cell receptor beta chain appears in the sequencing data of a study of OX40 agonist ivuxolimab in advanced cancers. Study as a whole: Every 2 weeks, ivuxolimab was infused into the patients intravenously at between 0.01 and 10 mg/kg. Whole-study findings and limits: Clonal expansion by week 6 occurred in CD4+ and CD8+ blood T cells (at 0.1 to 3.0 mg/kg).

The repertoire was sequenced with immunoSEQ multiplex PCR; TCRdb's copy has only in-frame clones and lacks some. In the table there are tens of thousands of clones, approximately 84% of which are singletons. CDR1 SGDLS and CDR2 YYNGEE come from the germline V gene. The CDR3 extends over 17 amino acids. Unmatched junction bases numbered 9, after V lost 4 bases and J lost 4 bases. About this clone itself: Its antigen is still unknown.

This sample comprised CD4+ or CD8+ T cells sorted from blood, obtained in a trial of the OX40 agonist ivuxolimab. This chain connects TRBV9 to TRBJ2-5; the match to TRBD2 covers 14 bases. The receptor comes from an adult with an advanced solid tumor such as melanoma, head and neck, liver or kidney cancer. The CDR3 is CASSLGTSGSLVETQYF. The CDR3 nucleotides read TGTGCCAGCAGCTTAGGGACTAGCGGGAGTCTAGTAGAGACCCAGTACTTC.